Each of the 28 T cell receptor beta chains below was sequenced from the same sample in a study of post-analysis software for immune sequencing data. Tagging with unique molecular identifiers was a feature of the TCR beta cDNA libraries. In TCRdb, the PCR reads were re-called with MiXCR into one record per CDR3 protein. This table has about 180,000 distinct CDR3 sequences, over 25% appearing once. Overall study results and limits: Patients used roughly five TRBV segments, including TRBV5-6, TRBV5-1 and TRBV20-1, more often than controls.

Antigens of these TCRs are unknown. Input material: blood. These receptors were collected from a girl under 18 with multiple sclerosis.

About this clonotype itself: Germline and junction disagree at one end, which may indicate a read error. J is TRBJ2-5 and V is TRBV20-1, with 7 bases aligning to TRBD2. CDR3 length: 15 residues. Germline lookup yields CDR1 DFQATT and CDR2 SNEGSKA (reference sequence). CDR3 sequence reads: CGASAAGEVQETQYF. CDR3 nucleotide sequence: TGCGGTGCTAGCGCGGCGGGAGAAGTACAAGAGACCCAGTACTTC.

The table lists this clonotype with many counts. The chain carries TRBV20-1 and TRBJ2-7, with 9 positions matching TRBD2. Germline CDR1 is DFQATT and CDR2 is SNEGSKA (reference sequence). Trimming took 6 bases from V and 3 from J; bases not matched to a gene: 9. This CDR3 spans 14 amino acids. The CDR3 DNA reads as TGCAGTGCCCGACTTAGCGGGAGCTACTACGAGCAGTACTTC. Residues: CSARLSGSYYEQYF.

This clonotype was counted ten times or more. V and J are TRBV15 and TRBJ2-5, with D possibly TRBD2 on 5 matching bases. This CDR3 region has 12 residues. Trimming left V 4 bases short and J 4 bases short, with 7 bases between. CDR1 is LNHNV and CDR2 is YYDKDF in the germline V gene (reference sequence). DNA of the CDR3: TGTGCCACCAGCATAGGAGGAGAGACCCAGTACTTC. Its protein product is CATSIGGETQYF.

In its sample, this clonotype was seen many times. The chain uses TRBV5-1 and TRBJ2-1, with D possibly being TRBD1 or TRBD2 (5 bases each). Trimming removed 4 bases from V and 8 bases from J, with 25 bases in between. Germline loops: CDR1 SGHRS, CDR2 YFSETQ. The CDR3 is 17 residues long. DNA for the CDR3: TGCGCCAGCAGCACCCTGGGGGAGCTTACAACGTATCATGAGCAGTTCTTC. This encodes CASSTLGELTTYHEQFF.

This clonotype has more than one count but fewer than ten. One junction end does not reproduce the germline sequence, and a read error may be involved. This rearrangement joins TRBV5-1 to TRBJ2-7, with 11 bases matching TRBD1. Per germline, CDR1 SGHRS and CDR2 YFSETQ. The CDR3 extends over 19 amino acids. This CDR3 is CVSSWGSAGTGGPSYEQYF. CDR3 in DNA: TGCGTCAGCAGCTGGGGCAGTGCCGGGACAGGGGGTCCTTCCTACGAGCAGTACTTC.

There are a few counts of this clonotype. DNA for the CDR3: TGTGCCAGCTCCGGGACAGGGGGCTTCACTGAAGCTTTCTTT. This encodes CASSGTGGFTEAFF. The gene calls are TRBV11-2 and TRBJ1-1, with 12 bases matching TRBD1. The germline CDR1 and CDR2 sequences are SGHAT and FQNNGV. V lost 8 bases, J lost 4 bases, and 5 bases stayed unmatched. This CDR3 region has 14 residues.

In its sample, this clonotype was seen many times. This chain connects TRBV4-1 to TRBJ1-2; the match to TRBD1 covers 9 bases. The CDR3 contains 14 residues. The ends lost 5 bases at V and 8 bases at J; junction bases unmatched: 9. Germline lookup yields CDR1 MGHRA and CDR2 YSYEKL. For the CDR3, the DNA is TGCGCCAGCAGCTTAGGGACAGGGACGGGCGGCTACACCTTC. The encoded protein is CASSLGTGTGGYTF.

The rearrangement links TRBV4-1 to TRBJ2-1; 14 bases line up with TRBD2. The CDR3 extends over 16 amino acids. V was clipped by 1 base and J by 10 bases; unmatched bases: 6. Germline CDR1 reads MGHRA; CDR2 reads YSYEKL. The CDR3 nucleotides are TGCGCCAGCAGCCAAGGACGGGGACTAGCGGGAGACGAGCAGTTCTTC. As protein: CASSQGRGLAGDEQFF.

This clonotype was observed once. The V and J genes are TRBV2 and TRBJ1-5; D not certain. This CDR3 is built from 16 residues. The V end lost 1 base, the J end lost 6 bases, and 16 bases lay between the germline ends. From germline, CDR1 is SNHLY and CDR2 FYNNEI. The CDR3, as DNA: TGTGCCAGCAGTGAAGAATGGCAGGAGGCGCGTCAGCCCCAGCATTTT. This gives the protein CASSEEWQEARQPQHF.

In regard to this clonotype: This may come from a read error, since a much larger clone is one base off. This sequence joins TRBV6-6 and TRBJ2-1; D may be TRBD1 (6 bases). The CDR3 totals 13 residues. Germline CDR1 is MNHNY and CDR2 is SVGAGI (reference sequence). CDR3 nucleotide sequence: TGTGTCAGCCTAGGGGGAGTGGCGCTTGAGCAGTTCTTC. Encoded protein: CVSLGGVALEQFF.

This clonotype was seen more than once but under ten times. V usage is TRBV18 and J usage is TRBJ1-5; D uncertain. Trimming took off 2 bases at V and 2 bases at J, with 7 bases between the two ends. From germline, CDR1 is KGHSH and CDR2 LQKENI. The CDR3 runs to 14 residues. CDR3 residues: CASSPDNGNQPQHF. CDR3 nucleotide sequence: TGTGCCAGCTCACCAGACAATGGCAATCAGCCCCAGCATTTT.

In regard to this clonotype: A much larger clone lies one base from this, so it may be a read error. The chain uses TRBV20-1 and TRBJ2-1; D uncertain. V lost 6 bases, J lost 0 bases, and 15 bases lay in between. The CDR3 has 15 residues. Germline V gene data show CDR1 as DFQATT and CDR2 as SNEGSKA (reference sequence). CDR3 in amino acids: CSARRLASSYNEQFF. In DNA form, the CDR3 reads TGCAGTGCGAGGAGACTCGCTAGCTCCTACAATGAGCAGTTCTTC.

This clonotype was seen repeatedly, ten times or more. This rearrangement joins TRBV30 to TRBJ2-1; no clear D gene. The CDR3 contains 13 residues. Germline V gene lookup returns CDR1 GTSNPN and CDR2 SVGIG (reference sequence). V shed 0 bases and J shed 7 bases, with 10 bases lying between them. CDR3 amino acids: CAWSVRVVNEQFF. The CDR3 bases are TGTGCCTGGAGTGTACGAGTCGTAAATGAGCAGTTCTTC.

The J gene is TRBJ2-5, the V gene TRBV2, with D perhaps TRBD2 (5 bases). The CDR3 loop spans 12 amino acids. Germline assignment: CDR1 SNHLY and CDR2 FYNNEI. Deletions cut 7 bases from V and 5 bases from J, with 11 bases between. The CDR3: CASTGGDETQYF. CDR3 sequence (DNA): TGTGCCAGCACCGGAGGAGACGAGACCCAGTACTTC. Full variable domain (missing parts from reference TRBV2 and TRBJ2-5): EPEVTQTPSHQVTQMGQEVILRCVPISNHLYFYWYRQILGQKVEFLVSFYNNEISEKSEIFDDQFSVERPDGSNFTLKIRSTKLEDSAMYFCASTGGDETQYFGPGTRLLVL.

This clonotype was detected ten times or more. This chain uses TRBV12-3 or TRBV12-4 with TRBJ2-1, with D possibly being TRBD1 (5 bases). The CDR3 runs 13 residues. The V gene lost 3 bases and the J gene lost 6 bases, with 9 bases spanning the gap. The CDR3 region is CASSLGLSNEQFF. The CDR3 bases are TGTGCCAGCAGTTTGGGGCTCAGCAATGAGCAGTTCTTC.

In the case of this clonotype: A much larger clone differs by one base, so this may be a read error. The chain couples TRBV20-1 to TRBJ2-7; D tentatively reads TRBD1 or TRBD2 (5 bases each). The V end lost 0 bases, the J end lost 4 bases, and 22 bases lay between the germline ends. The CDR3 contains 17 residues. The germline V gene encodes CDR1 DFQATT and CDR2 SNEGSKA (reference sequence). CDR3 amino acids: CSARDEGRGLRYYEQYF. CDR3 bases: TGCAGTGCTAGAGATGAGGGACGAGGGCTACGCTATTACGAGCAGTACTTC.

The V gene is TRBV10-3, the J gene TRBJ2-7, with TRBD2 matching over 10 bases. The trim removed 0 bases at V and 5 bases at J, leaving 10 bases unmatched. Germline V gene lookup returns CDR1 ENHRY and CDR2 SYGVKD. This CDR3 contains 17 residues. The CDR3 here is CAISESVAGGKRNEQYF. CDR3 nucleotides: TGTGCCATCAGTGAGTCGGTAGCGGGAGGAAAACGTAACGAGCAGTACTTC.

This clonotype showed up many times. The chain links TRBV24-1 to TRBJ2-3; 8 nucleotides match TRBD1. V lost 3 bases and J lost 1; bases outside the gene matches: 11. The length of the CDR3 is 18 residues. Germline V gene data show CDR1 as KGHDR and CDR2 as SFDVKD. CDR3 nucleotide sequence: TGTGCCACCAGTGATACCAAAAACAGGGGGTCCTGCACAGATACGCAGTATTTT. Amino acid sequence: CATSDTKNRGSCTDTQYF.

The chain is built from TRBV7-9 and TRBJ2-3; TRBD2 matches 8 bases. This CDR3 has 16 residues. Germline lookup yields CDR1 SEHNR and CDR2 FQNEAQ (reference sequence). After removal of 7 bases from V and 4 bases from J, the junction contained 13 bases not matched to a gene. CDR3 coding DNA: TGTGCCAGCACCGCTGCCCGGGCTAGCGGGTCAGATACGCAGTATTTT. Residues: CASTAARASGSDTQYF.

This clonotype was detected a few times. The chain joins TRBV4-1 to TRBJ2-1; D ambiguous. Looked up from germline, CDR1 is MGHRA and CDR2 is YSYEKL. The V end lost 0 bases, the J end lost 7 bases, and 13 bases lay between the germline ends. The CDR3 sequence is 15 residues long. The chain's CDR3 is CASSQDYLMANEQFF. The CDR3 region has the DNA TGCGCCAGCAGCCAAGATTACCTAATGGCGAATGAGCAGTTCTTC.

This clonotype was picked up a small number of times. The chain recombines TRBV20-1 with TRBJ2-5, with 14 bases matching TRBD2. The germline CDR1 and CDR2 sequences are DFQATT and SNEGSKA (reference sequence). The ends lost 5 bases at V and 3 bases at J; junction bases unmatched: 5. The CDR3 consists of 15 residues. CDR3 nucleotides: TGCAGTGCTTCCAGACTAGCGGGAGGGGAAGAGACCCAGTACTTC. Its protein product is CSASRLAGGEETQYF.

In this sample, this clonotype turned up many times. The V call is TRBV29-1, the J call TRBJ2-7, with 9 bases that match TRBD1. Germline V CDR1 and CDR2: SQVTM, ANQGSEA. With V trimmed by 7 bases and J by 0 bases, 4 bases remained unmatched. The CDR3 sequence is 13 residues long. The CDR3 is CSALTGGSYEQYF. Written as DNA, the CDR3 is TGCAGCGCTCTGACAGGGGGCTCCTACGAGCAGTACTTC.

Worth noting for this clonotype: A much larger clone sits a single nucleotide away, making a read error possible. The gene calls are TRBV20-1 and TRBJ2-1, with D possibly matching TRBD2 (8 bases). The CDR3 extends over 16 amino acids. CDR1 and CDR2 from the germline V gene are DFQATT and SNEGSKA (reference sequence). The CDR3 DNA follows: TGCAGTACTAGGGCCCCAGGGGGACTAGTCTTCCATGAGCAGTTCTTC. It encodes CSTRAPGGLVFHEQFF.

The V gene is TRBV5-5, the J gene TRBJ1-2, with TRBD1 as a possible D gene (5 bases). Trimming cost V 5 bases and J 5 bases, with 16 bases left between them. CDR1 and CDR2 (germline): SGHKS, YYEKEE (reference sequence). The CDR3 runs to 14 residues. The CDR3 sequence is CASRREGSAYGYTF. CDR3 DNA: TGTGCCAGCAGGAGGGAGGGGAGCGCGTATGGCTACACCTTC. Filled out from reference TRBV5-5 and TRBJ1-2, the complete variable domain reads DAGVTQSPTHLIKTRGQQVTLRCSPISGHKSVSWYQQVLGQGPQFIFQYYEKEERGRGNFPDRFSARQFPNYSSELNVNALLLGDSALYLCASRREGSAYGYTFGSGTRLTVV.

There are a few counts of this clonotype. The rearrangement uses TRBV4-1 and TRBJ2-7, with D uncertain. Looked up from germline, CDR1 is MGHRA and CDR2 is YSYEKL. The ends were cut back, 0 bases at V and 0 bases at J, with 15 bases in the middle. The CDR3 is 17 amino acids. In nucleotides, the CDR3 is TGCGCCAGCAGCCAAGATGGGAACCCAACTATCTCCTACGAGCAGTACTTC. This sequence encodes CASSQDGNPTISYEQYF.

J is TRBJ2-5 and V is TRBV3-1; D is possibly TRBD2 (6 bases). V gave up 4 bases and J gave up 5 bases, with 17 bases separating them. CDR1 is LGHDT and CDR2 is YNNKEL in the germline V gene (reference sequence). The CDR3 length is 15 residues. The CDR3 sequence is CASSPNLGRGETQYF. The CDR3 DNA is TGTGCCAGCAGCCCTAATCTGGGACGGGGGGAGACCCAGTACTTC.

On this clonotype: A much larger clonotype is one base distant, so this may be a read error. The chain carries TRBV9 and TRBJ2-1; the match to TRBD2 covers 7 bases. This CDR3 spans 15 amino acids. Losses at the gene ends were 4 bases for V and 4 bases for J; bases not matched to a gene: 8. Germline lookup yields CDR1 SGDLS and CDR2 YYNGEE. The CDR3 sequence: CASSTTSRDYNEQFF. The CDR3, as DNA: TGTGCCAGCAGCACGACTAGCAGGGATTACAATGAGCAGTTCTTC.

In its sample, this clonotype was seen many times. V is TRBV29-1 and J is TRBJ2-1, with TRBD1 identical over 8 bases. The CDR3 loop spans 11 amino acids. V trimming: 4 bases; J trimming: 9 bases; junction bases outside the gene matches: 2. Per the germline V gene, CDR1 is SQVTM and CDR2 is ANQGSEA. This CDR3 reads CSVGTGSEQFF. In DNA, the CDR3 is TGCAGCGTTGGGACAGGGTCTGAGCAGTTCTTC.